This entry features one TCR beta chain sequence. The germline gene is not matched at one end of the junction; a read error may be the cause. This sample stems from a study of blood T cell repertoires in COVID-19. The CDR3 covers 12 residues. CDR1 and CDR2 (germline): SEHNR, FQNEAQ (reference sequence). The assay was immunoSEQ multiplex PCR, and TCRdb's table has in-frame clones only and misses some. The sample holds approximately 120,000 clones, roughly four fifths seen once. V and J are TRBV7-9 and TRBJ2-7; D perhaps matches TRBD1 (5 bases). This receptor was identified in a man older than 75 with COVID-19, enrolled during active disease. The sample consisted of peripheral blood. DNA for the CDR3: TGTGCCAGCAGCTGGAACTGGGGCCGTGGCGAATTC. Translating gives CASSWNWGRGEF.